Following are 21 T cell receptor beta chains from one sample sequenced in a study of blood T cell repertoires in COVID-19. Only in-frame clones appear in the TCRdb table, and some are missing; sequencing was by immunoSEQ multiplex PCR. In the table there are fewer than 450,000 clones, more than 75% of which are singletons. The sample taken for sequencing was PBMCs or T cells enriched from blood (not recorded which). These receptors were collected from a woman aged 18-30 years who had recovered from COVID-19.

This clone was seen only a few times. The gene calls are TRBV5-4 and TRBJ1-2; D is possibly TRBD1 (5 bases). This CDR3 is 15 amino acids long. Trimming shortened V by 0 bases and J by 4 bases, and 13 bases separated the two germline ends. CDR1 is SGHNT, CDR2 YYREEE, per germline (reference sequence). CDR3 coding DNA: TGTGCCAGCAGCTTGGACCCTCTGGGGCCCTATGGCTACACCTTC. Translation gives CASSLDPLGPYGYTF.

The chain is built from TRBV6-2 or TRBV6-3 and TRBJ2-3; 11 bases map to TRBD2. This CDR3 contains 15 residues. In germline, CDR1 is MNHEY, CDR2 SVGEGT. The J segment lost 4 bases and the V segment lost 2 bases, leaving 2 bases of the junction unmatched. CDR3 protein: CASSYLSGGADTQYF. Written as DNA, the CDR3 is TGTGCCAGCAGTTACCTTAGCGGGGGGGCAGATACGCAGTATTTT.

Points on this clone: The sample carries other DNA sequences with the same CDR3. This chain uses TRBV5-4 with TRBJ2-1, with a possible D match to TRBD2 (6 bases). CDR3 size: 15 residues. From germline, CDR1 is SGHNT and CDR2 YYREEE (reference sequence). V was clipped by 4 bases and J by 0 bases, with 11 bases between them. The CDR3, as DNA: TGTGCCAGCAGCCCATCCGGGAGCTCCTACAATGAGCAGTTCTTC. It translates to CASSPSGSSYNEQFF.

The gene calls are TRBV27 and TRBJ1-6, with a weak D call TRBD1 (5 bases). Trimming cost V 9 bases and J 8 bases, with 17 bases left between them. CDR1 is MNHEY, CDR2 SMNVEV, per germline (reference sequence). The CDR3 is made up of 14 amino acids. CDR3 amino acids: CASSGPLQDSPLHF. Here the CDR3 DNA reads TGTGCCAGTTCCGGGCCGCTACAGGATTCACCCCTCCACTTT.

The chain couples TRBV29-1 to TRBJ2-7; TRBD1 is a possible D gene (5 bases). CDR1 and CDR2 from the germline V gene are SQVTM and ANQGSEA. The length of the CDR3 is 12 residues. Trimming took off 2 bases at V and 0 bases at J, with 5 bases between the two ends. The CDR3 reads CSVERGSYEQYF. DNA for the CDR3: TGCAGCGTTGAAAGGGGCTCCTACGAGCAGTACTTC.

This clone came up a few times. CDR3 region: CASSLMSYSNQPQHF. CDR3 nucleotide sequence: TGTGCCAGCAGCTTAATGAGTTATAGCAATCAGCCCCAGCATTTT. The genes are TRBV5-6 and TRBJ1-5; unclear D gene. This CDR3 region has 15 residues. The germline V gene encodes CDR1 SGHDT and CDR2 YYEEEE. V dropped 2 bases and J dropped 0 bases, with 9 bases sitting between them.

This chain connects TRBV11-2 to TRBJ2-7; D unresolved. The CDR3 extends over 13 amino acids. Germline loops: CDR1 SGHAT, CDR2 FQNNGV. Trimming took 3 bases from V and 3 from J, leaving 9 bases between them. The CDR3 is CASSFYKNYEQYF. The CDR3 nucleotides read TGTGCCAGCAGCTTTTACAAGAACTACGAGCAGTACTTC. The whole variable domain, remainder taken from reference TRBV11-2 and TRBJ2-7, is EAGVAQSPRYKIIEKRQSVAFWCNPISGHATLYWYQQILGQGPKLLIQFQNNGVVDDSQLPKDRFSAERLKGVDSTLKIQPAKLEDSAVYLCASSFYKNYEQYFGPGTRLTVT.

V is TRBV9 and J is TRBJ1-1, with 12 bases fitting TRBD1. The germline V gene has CDR1 SGDLS and CDR2 YYNGEE. J was trimmed by 7 bases and V by 2 bases; bases with no gene match: 6. The CDR3 has 15 residues. The chain's CDR3 is CASSVGTGGGFEAFF. CDR3 sequence (DNA): TGTGCCAGCAGCGTGGGGACAGGGGGCGGGTTTGAAGCTTTCTTT.

The chain couples TRBV6-5 to TRBJ1-6; tentatively, D is TRBD1 (5 bases). The V and J ends lost 7 bases and 6 bases respectively, with 16 bases between them. From germline, CDR1 is MNHEY and CDR2 SVGAGI. The CDR3 loop spans 15 amino acids. The CDR3 sequence is CASTRTRVLNSPLHF. The CDR3 DNA follows: TGTGCCAGCACTCGGACAAGAGTTCTTAATTCACCCCTCCACTTT.

The gene calls are TRBV7-9 and TRBJ1-4; the D is unclear. Between the trimmed V and J ends, which lost 4 bases and 4 bases, there was a span of 10 bases. Germline values: CDR1 SEHNR, CDR2 FQNEAQ (reference sequence). The CDR3 loop spans 14 amino acids. CDR3 region: CASSWPGYNEKLFF. Here the CDR3 DNA reads TGTGCCAGCAGCTGGCCAGGTTATAATGAAAAACTGTTTTTT. Full variable domain (missing parts from reference TRBV7-9 and TRBJ1-4): DTGVSQNPRHKITKRGQNVTFRCDPISEHNRLYWYRQTLGQGPEFLTYFQNEAQLEKSRLLSDRFSAERPKGSFSTLEIQRTEQGDSAMYLCASSWPGYNEKLFFGSGTQLSVL.

V usage is TRBV28 and J usage is TRBJ1-5; 7 bases fit TRBD1. Germline-derived CDR1 and CDR2 are MDHEN and SYDVKM. The CDR3 loop spans 14 amino acids. Trimming removed 6 bases from V and 8 bases from J; junction bases left unmatched: 10. Written as DNA, the CDR3 is TGTGCCAGCAGCCTTTGGACAGGAGATAAGCCCCAGCATTTT. Its translation: CASSLWTGDKPQHF.

The rearrangement uses TRBV7-9 and TRBJ1-3; maybe TRBD1 (6 bases). Germline V gives CDR1 SEHNR, CDR2 FQNEAQ (reference sequence). The V and J ends lost 5 bases and 3 bases respectively, with 11 bases between them. This CDR3 contains 14 residues. The CDR3 coding sequence is TGTGCCAGCAGCCCCCGGGACAATGGAAACACCATATATTTT. Protein sequence: CASSPRDNGNTIYF.

The J gene is TRBJ1-2, the V gene TRBV6-6; 9 nucleotides line up with TRBD1. The CDR3 sequence is 14 residues long. The V segment lost 6 bases and the J segment 3 bases; nucleotides outside the gene matches: 5. Germline CDR1 reads MNHNY; CDR2 reads SVGAGI (reference sequence). The CDR3 spells CASRTQGADYGYTF. Here the CDR3 DNA reads TGTGCCAGCAGAACACAGGGGGCGGACTATGGCTACACCTTC.

The rearrangement joins TRBV5-1 to TRBJ2-3; TRBD2 aligns across 8 bases. CDR1 and CDR2 from the germline V gene are SGHRS and YFSETQ. The CDR3 is made up of 16 amino acids. The ends lost 3 bases at V and 4 bases at J; junction bases unmatched: 10. DNA of the CDR3: TGCGCCAGCAGCTGGGCTTTGGCGGGGGGCGCAGATACGCAGTATTTT. The encoded protein is CASSWALAGGADTQYF.

The genes are TRBV6-5 and TRBJ2-3; 9 nucleotides match TRBD1. Per germline, CDR1 MNHEY and CDR2 SVGAGI. V lost 5 bases and J lost 9; bases outside the gene matches: 9. This CDR3 is built from 14 residues. This chain's CDR3 is CASSKGQGPLTQYF. In nucleotides, the CDR3 is TGTGCCAGCAGTAAGGGACAGGGTCCCTTAACGCAGTATTTT.

The chain uses TRBV3-1 (or the pseudogene TRBV3-2) and TRBJ2-2; the match to TRBD2 covers 9 bases. The CDR3 is made up of 18 amino acids. Germline V gene data show CDR1 as LGHDT and CDR2 as YNNKEL (reference sequence). V lost 3 bases to trimming and J lost 1 base; unmatched junction nucleotides: 9. CDR3 amino acids: CASSQSRLAVGNTGELFF. CDR3 DNA sequence: TGTGCCAGCAGCCAGTCGCGACTAGCGGTGGGGAACACCGGGGAGCTGTTTTTT.

The rearrangement joins TRBV7-9 to TRBJ1-1, with a possible D match to TRBD1 (6 bases). The V and J ends lost 6 bases and 3 bases respectively, with 14 bases between them. Per the germline V gene, CDR1 is SEHNR and CDR2 is FQNEAQ (reference sequence). The CDR3 length is 14 residues. CDR3 in amino acids: CASSPDRFHTEAFF. In nucleotides, the CDR3 is TGTGCCAGCAGTCCCGACAGGTTCCACACTGAAGCTTTCTTT.

V gene TRBV6-2 or TRBV6-3 combines with J gene TRBJ1-6; D remains ambiguous. The CDR3 loop spans 11 amino acids. The germline CDR1 and CDR2 sequences are MNHEY and SVGEGT. The V gene lost 2 bases and the J gene lost 10 bases, with 3 bases spanning the gap. CDR3 sequence reads: CASSYESPLHF. In DNA, the CDR3 is TGTGCCAGCAGTTACGAGTCACCCCTCCACTTT.

J is TRBJ1-1 and V is TRBV3-1 (or the pseudogene TRBV3-2); D is undetermined. This CDR3 has 11 residues. CDR1 and CDR2 from the germline V gene are LGHDT and YNNKEL (reference sequence). V was pared by 1 base and J by 7 bases, with 4 bases between. The CDR3 nucleotides read TGTGCCAGCAGCCAAGTCCATGAAGCTTTCTTT. The encoded protein is CASSQVHEAFF.

The J gene is TRBJ1-1, the V gene TRBV4-1; unclear D gene. With 0 bases removed from V and 8 bases from J, the gap between germline ends came to 16 bases. The CDR3 runs 15 residues. The germline gives CDR1 MGHRA, CDR2 YSYEKL. The CDR3 sequence: CASSQDPLGVGEAFF. The CDR3 bases are TGCGCCAGCAGCCAAGATCCCCTGGGAGTAGGGGAAGCTTTCTTT.

V is TRBV18 and J is TRBJ2-1, with TRBD1 matching over 7 bases. Looked up from germline, CDR1 is KGHSH and CDR2 is LQKENI. This CDR3 spans 15 amino acids. The trim removed 6 bases at V and 0 bases at J, leaving 5 bases unmatched. For the CDR3, the DNA is TGTGCCAGCTCTCCGGGACAGAGCTCCTACAATGAGCAGTTCTTC. Translated: CASSPGQSSYNEQFF. The variable domain in full, with the rest retrieved from reference TRBV18 and TRBJ2-1, is NAGVMQNPRHLVRRRGQEARLRCSPMKGHSHVYWYRQLPEEGLKFMVYLQKENIIDESGMPKERFSAEFPKEGPSILRIQQVVRGDSAAYFCASSPGQSSYNEQFFGPGTRLTVL.